The T cell receptor (beta chain) described here comes from a study of blood T cell repertoires in COVID-19. Germline CDR1 is MDHEN and CDR2 is SYDVKM. Trimming cost V 7 bases and J 4 bases; bases outside gene matches: 6. This CDR3 contains 15 residues. Profiled with immunoSEQ multiplex PCR; TCRdb holds only in-frame clones, not every one. The repertoire includes around 200,000 clones, 80% to 90% of them detected once, and approximately 5.9% sits in the top ten. The chain uses TRBV28 and TRBJ2-3; 12 bases line up with TRBD2. The specimen was peripheral blood. This TCR derives from a man older than 75 with acute or convalescent COVID-19. The CDR3 coding sequence is TGTGCCAGCACCGTGACTAGCGGGAGCGCAGATACGCAGTATTTT. Translation: CASTVTSGSADTQYF.